This T cell receptor (beta chain) was found in a study of identical twins. TCRdb re-analysed the 5' RACE reads in MiXCR, keeping a single row per CDR3 protein. The repertoire holds around 450,000 distinct CDR3 sequences, with more than 13% as singletons. As concerns this clonotype: Its antigen remains unidentified.

The CDR3 extends over 13 amino acids. V dropped 0 bases and J dropped 8 bases, with 11 bases sitting between them. Looked up from germline, CDR1 is DFQATT and CDR2 is SNEGSKA (reference sequence). Study outcomes and limitations: Sharing of beta out-of-frame sequences by twins showed a weaker excess. Monozygotic twins shared more out-of-frame TCR alpha than recombination models predicted.

This same sample was also part of a study on yellow fever vaccine responses in identical twins.

Sequencing input: CD4+ T cells sorted from blood. The receptor's source is a woman aged 18-29 years in good health. The chain links TRBV20-1 to TRBJ2-1; no clear D gene. In DNA form, the CDR3 reads TGCAGTGCTAGAGAGACGGGCTTGGATGAGCAGTTCTTC. As protein: CSARETGLDEQFF.